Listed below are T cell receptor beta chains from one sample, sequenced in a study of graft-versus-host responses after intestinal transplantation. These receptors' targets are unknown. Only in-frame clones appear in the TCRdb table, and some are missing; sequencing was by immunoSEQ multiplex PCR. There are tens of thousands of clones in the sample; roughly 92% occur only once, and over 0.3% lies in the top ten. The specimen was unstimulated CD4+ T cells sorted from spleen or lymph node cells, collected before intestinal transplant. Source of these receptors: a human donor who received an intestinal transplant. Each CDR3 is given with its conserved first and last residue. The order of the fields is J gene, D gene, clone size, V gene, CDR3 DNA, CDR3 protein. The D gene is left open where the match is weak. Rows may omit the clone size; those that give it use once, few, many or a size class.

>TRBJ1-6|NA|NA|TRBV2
TGTGCCAGCAGTGGTCAAGCCTATAATTCACCCCTCCACTTT
CASSGQAYNSPLHF
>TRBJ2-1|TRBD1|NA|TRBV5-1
TGCGCCAGCAGCTTGGGGGACAGGGTGGGAGCCAATGAGCAGTTCTTC
CASSLGDRVGANEQFF
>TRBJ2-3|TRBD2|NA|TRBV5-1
TGCGCCAGCAGCTTTGGCGGGAGGCCAGATACGCAGTATTTT
CASSFGGRPDTQYF
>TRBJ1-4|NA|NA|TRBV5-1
TGCGCCAGCAGCTTGGGTGTGGCCAGTTTTAATGAAAAACTGTTTTTT
CASSLGVASFNEKLFF
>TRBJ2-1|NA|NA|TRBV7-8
TGTGCCAGCAGCTCAGGACTACCAGACAATGAGCAGTTCTTC
CASSSGLPDNEQFF
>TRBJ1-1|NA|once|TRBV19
TGTGCCAGTAGTATGGACAGATATGAAGCTTTCTTT
CASSMDRYEAFF
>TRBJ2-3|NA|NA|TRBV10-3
TGTGCCATGAGGACAGCGTTGGCAGATACGCAGTATTTT
CAMRTALADTQYF
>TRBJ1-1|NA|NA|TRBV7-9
TGTGCCAGCAGCTTAGGTAGAGGACGGAACCATCGGAACACTGAAGCTTTCTTT
CASSLGRGRNHRNTEAFF
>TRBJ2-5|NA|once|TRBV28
TGTGCCAGCAGTTTCCGGGTCGGGCGGGAAGAGACCCAGTACTTC
CASSFRVGREETQYF
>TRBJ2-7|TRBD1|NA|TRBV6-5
TGTGCCAGCAAACCGGGACAGGGGTCCTACGAGCAGTACTTC
CASKPGQGSYEQYF
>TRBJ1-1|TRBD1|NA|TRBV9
TGTGCCAGCAGCGTCGGGACAGCCACAACAAAGAACACTGAAGCTTTCTTT
CASSVGTATTKNTEAFF
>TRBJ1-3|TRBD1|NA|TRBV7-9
TGTGCCAGCAGCTTAACCCACTTGACAGGGAACCCTGGAAACACCATATATTTT
CASSLTHLTGNPGNTIYF
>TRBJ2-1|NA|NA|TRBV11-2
TGTGCCAGCAGCCGGACTACTACAGGTGAGCAGTTCTTC
CASSRTTTGEQFF
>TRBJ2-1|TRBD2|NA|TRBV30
TGTGCCTGGGGACGACTAGCGTCTATCAATGAGCAGTTCTTC
CAWGRLASINEQFF
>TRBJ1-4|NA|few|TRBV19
TGTGCCAGTAGTATGCGGGAAAAACTGTTTTTT
CASSMREKLFF
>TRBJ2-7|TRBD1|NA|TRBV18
TGTGCCAGCTCACGGATGACAGGGGACGCCTACGAGCAGTACTTC
CASSRMTGDAYEQYF
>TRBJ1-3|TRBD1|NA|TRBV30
TGTGCCTGCGGGACAGGCTCTGGAAACACCATATATTTT
CACGTGSGNTIYF
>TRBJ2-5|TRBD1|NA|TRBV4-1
TGCGCCAGCAGCCAATACGACAGGGGGGAGACCCAGTACTTC
CASSQYDRGETQYF
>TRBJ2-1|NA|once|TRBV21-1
TGTGCCAGCAGCCGGGACTACAATGAGCAGTTCTTC
CASSRDYNEQFF